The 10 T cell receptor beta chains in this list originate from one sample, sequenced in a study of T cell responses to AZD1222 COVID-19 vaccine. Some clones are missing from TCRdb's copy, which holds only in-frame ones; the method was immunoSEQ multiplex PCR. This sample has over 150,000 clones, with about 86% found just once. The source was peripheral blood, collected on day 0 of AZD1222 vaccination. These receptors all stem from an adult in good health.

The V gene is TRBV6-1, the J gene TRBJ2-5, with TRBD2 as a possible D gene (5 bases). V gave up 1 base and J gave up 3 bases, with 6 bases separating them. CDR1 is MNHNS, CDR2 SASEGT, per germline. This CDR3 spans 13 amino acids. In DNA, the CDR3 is TGTGCCAGCAGTGAAGGGACTGAAGAGACCCAGTACTTC. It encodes CASSEGTEETQYF.

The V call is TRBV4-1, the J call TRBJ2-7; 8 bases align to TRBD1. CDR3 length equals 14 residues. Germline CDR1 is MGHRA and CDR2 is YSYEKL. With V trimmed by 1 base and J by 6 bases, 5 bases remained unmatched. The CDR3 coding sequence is TGCGCCAGCAGCCAAGGCGGACAGGGCACCGAGCAGTACTTC. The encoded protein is CASSQGGQGTEQYF.

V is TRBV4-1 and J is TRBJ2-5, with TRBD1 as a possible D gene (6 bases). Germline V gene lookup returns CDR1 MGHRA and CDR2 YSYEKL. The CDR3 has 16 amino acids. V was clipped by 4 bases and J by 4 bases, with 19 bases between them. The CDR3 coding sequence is TGCGCCAGCAGCCTCCAAACCTCCGGGACAAGAGAGACCCAGTACTTC. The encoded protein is CASSLQTSGTRETQYF.

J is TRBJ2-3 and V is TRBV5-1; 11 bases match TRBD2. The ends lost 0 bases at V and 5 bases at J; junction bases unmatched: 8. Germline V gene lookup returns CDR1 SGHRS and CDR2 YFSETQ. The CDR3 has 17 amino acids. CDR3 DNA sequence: TGCGCCAGCAGCTTGGAGGTTAGCGGGGGGGGCGAAGATACGCAGTATTTT. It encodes CASSLEVSGGGEDTQYF.

DNA for the CDR3: TGTGCCAGCAGTCCACAAGAGACCCAGTACTTC. Its translation: CASSPQETQYF. This chain links TRBV6-6 with TRBJ2-5; D unclear. Trimming took 5 bases from V and 2 from J, leaving 3 bases between them. The CDR3 spans 11 residues. Germline V gene lookup returns CDR1 MNHNY and CDR2 SVGAGI (reference sequence).

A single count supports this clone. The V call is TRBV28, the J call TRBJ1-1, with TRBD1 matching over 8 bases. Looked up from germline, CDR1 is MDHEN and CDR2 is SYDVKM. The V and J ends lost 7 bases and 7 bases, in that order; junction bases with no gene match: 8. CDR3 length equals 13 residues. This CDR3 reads CASKLGQVDEAFF. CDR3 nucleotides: TGTGCCAGCAAATTGGGACAGGTGGATGAAGCTTTCTTT.

The CDR3 nucleotides are TGTGCCAGCAGTACAGGGTGGAGGCAGCCCCAGCATTTT. Its protein product is CASSTGWRQPQHF. V is TRBV27 and J is TRBJ1-5; weak D call: TRBD1 (6 bases). This CDR3 comprises 13 residues. The germline V gene encodes CDR1 MNHEY and CDR2 SMNVEV (reference sequence). The germline V and J ends were trimmed by 5 bases and 7 bases, with 12 bases remaining between them.

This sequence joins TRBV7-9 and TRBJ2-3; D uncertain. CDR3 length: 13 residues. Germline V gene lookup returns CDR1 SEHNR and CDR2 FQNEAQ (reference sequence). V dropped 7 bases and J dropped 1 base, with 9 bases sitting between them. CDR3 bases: TGTGCCAGCACCCTTAGGCGCACAGATACGCAGTATTTT. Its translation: CASTLRRTDTQYF.

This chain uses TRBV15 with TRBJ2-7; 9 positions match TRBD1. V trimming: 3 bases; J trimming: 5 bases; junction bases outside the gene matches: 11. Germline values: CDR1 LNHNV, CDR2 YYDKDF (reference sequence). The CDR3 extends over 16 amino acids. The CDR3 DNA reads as TGTGCCACCAGCAGGTCCGCCGGACAGGGGATCAACGAGCAGTACTTC. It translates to CATSRSAGQGINEQYF.

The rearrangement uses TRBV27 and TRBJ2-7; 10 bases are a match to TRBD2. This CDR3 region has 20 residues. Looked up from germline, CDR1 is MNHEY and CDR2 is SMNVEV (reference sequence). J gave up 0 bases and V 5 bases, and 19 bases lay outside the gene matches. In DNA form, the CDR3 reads TGTGCCAGCAGTCCCCGTTTGGCGCTAGCGGGAGAGATACTCTCCTACGAGCAGTACTTC. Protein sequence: CASSPRLALAGEILSYEQYF.